The present T cell receptor beta chain was sequenced within a study (dated by TCRdb to between 2015 and 2017). Background for the entire study: The study tested whether tumor-infiltrating Tregs in breast cancer are recruited from blood Tregs or converted in situ from other CD4+ T cell subsets. Results and caveats for the whole study, not just this receptor: The greatest overlap of tumor-infiltrating Treg TCR alpha and beta sequences was observed with tumor naive CD4+ T cells, followed by blood naive CD4+ T cells. The validation in the larger cohort was limited to a single TCR beta V-J rearrangement instead of whole repertoires. In terms of TCR gene usage, tumor memory CD4+ T cells clustered together with blood and lymph node memory CD4+ cells, as well as with lymph node naive CD4+ cells.

This clonotype was seen only a few times. Its antigen has not been determined. Per-base quality was not reported, and no clone a single base away is much larger than it. Full-length TCR variable regions were amplified by 5' RACE PCR using constant-region reverse primers, and then by semi-nested PCR using Nested Universal Primer A. Using the ReliaPrep RNA Cell Miniprep System, total RNA was extracted, and the SMARTer RACE 5'/3' Kit was then used to reverse transcribe the RNA into 5'RACE-ready cDNA. An Illumina MiSeq was used to sequence the full-length TCR alpha and beta libraries, which had been barcoded with multiplex adaptors. The original methods were these. Sequencing data were pooled across the five patients for each of nine subset-tissue groups and compared by unsupervised clustering of TCR gene usage. The Morisita-Horn index was used to calculate repertoire similarity, with shared sequences weighted according to their contribution to each repertoire. Starting from the raw public reads, TCRdb applied fastp trimming at Q25, assembled clones with MiXCR and retained in-frame beta chains. Rows are unified per CDR3 protein, each entry keeping the most common DNA and genes. These V and J calls originate from TCRdb's pipeline instead of the authors' own analysis. Present in this sample are around 57,000 distinct CDR3 sequences, 28% of which were seen just once. About 3% of the sample comes from the top ten.

There are 14 amino acids in the CDR3, from cysteine to phenylalanine inclusive. Only the CDR3 DNA stays, 42 bases, in frame from base 1. Sequences DFQATT (CDR1) and SNEGSKA (CDR2) are obtained from the germline V gene (reference sequence). Relative to germline, V is missing 5 bases and J is missing 5 bases, with 11 bases of the junction outside any gene match. Memory CD4+ T cells were isolated as CD4+CD45RO+CD25- cells. Tregs, naive and memory CD4+ T cells from tumor, blood and ipsilateral draining lymph nodes of 5 or 6 breast cancer patients underwent full-length TCR alpha and beta sequencing. Tumor tissue, along with lymph nodes from ipsilateral axillary dissection, was perfused with PBS, minced, and then digested using collagenase I and hyaluronidase. Sorted cell populations were confirmed by FACS to exceed 90% purity.

The TCR sequence derives from a female donor with breast cancer. The sequencing sample was made of tumor-infiltrating memory CD4+ T cells sorted from the breast tumor. Explained via the paper, the cell subset or site label denotes: memory CD4+ T cells, CD4+CD45RO+CD25-. The sequence links TRBV20-1 to TRBJ2-5, and 7 junctional nucleotides match TRBD2. The nucleotides are TGCAGTGCTGAAAATCGGGGACTAATGGAGACCCAGTACTTC. Translated, this gives CSAENRGLMETQYF.